Here is one T cell receptor beta chain with its context. CDR3 size: 14 residues. V lost 1 base and J lost 9, with 15 bases in between. The germline V gene encodes CDR1 SGHTA and CDR2 FQGNSA. This entry comes from a study of T-cell reconstitution after alpha-beta-depleted transplantation in children. Preparing the TCRbeta library involved the use of unique molecular identifiers. TCRdb reprocessed the PCR reads via MiXCR and lists one record per CDR3 protein. This table has 230,000 or so distinct CDR3 sequences, around 12% appearing once. The TCR originated in a human donor who donated a stem cell graft to a child with acute lymphoblastic leukemia. The sample in question was PBMCs from the stem cell graft donor, obtained from the stem cell graft. The gene calls are TRBV7-2 and TRBJ1-1; D remains ambiguous. The CDR3 DNA sequence: TGTGCCAGCAGCTTAGTGGAGTCAGCCCTTCAAGCTTTCTTT. This codes for CASSLVESALQAFF. Filled out from reference TRBV7-2 and TRBJ1-1, the complete variable domain reads GAGVSQSPSNKVTEKGKDVELRCDPISGHTALYWYRQSLGQGLEFLIYFQGNSAPDKSGLPSDRFSAERTGGSVSTLTIQRTQQEDSAVYLCASSLVESALQAFFGQGTRLTVV.